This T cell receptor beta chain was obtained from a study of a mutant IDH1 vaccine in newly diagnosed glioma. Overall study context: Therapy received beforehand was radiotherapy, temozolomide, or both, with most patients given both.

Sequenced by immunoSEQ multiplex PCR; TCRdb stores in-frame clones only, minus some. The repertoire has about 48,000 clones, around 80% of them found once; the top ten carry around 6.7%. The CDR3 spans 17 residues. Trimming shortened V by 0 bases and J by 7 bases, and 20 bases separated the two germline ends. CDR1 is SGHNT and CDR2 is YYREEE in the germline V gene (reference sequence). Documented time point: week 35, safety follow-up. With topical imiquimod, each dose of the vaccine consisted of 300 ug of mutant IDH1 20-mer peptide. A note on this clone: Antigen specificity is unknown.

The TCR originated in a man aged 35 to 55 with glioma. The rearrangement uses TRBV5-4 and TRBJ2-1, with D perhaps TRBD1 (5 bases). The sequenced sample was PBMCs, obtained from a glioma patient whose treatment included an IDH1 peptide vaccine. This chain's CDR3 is CASSLGGSGSGSNEQFF. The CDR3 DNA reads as TGTGCCAGCAGCTTGGGTGGCTCGGGCTCAGGGTCGAATGAGCAGTTCTTC. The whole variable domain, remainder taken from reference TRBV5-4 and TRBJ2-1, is ETGVTQSPTHLIKTRGQQVTLRCSSQSGHNTVSWYQQALGQGPQFIFQYYREEENGRGNFPPRFSGLQFPNYSSELNVNALELDDSALYLCASSLGGSGSGSNEQFFGPGTRLTVL.